These 17 T cell receptor beta chains share one sample of origin, sequenced in a study of blood T cell repertoires in COVID-19. The table came from immunoSEQ multiplex PCR; TCRdb's copy has only in-frame clones and leaves some out. The repertoire has 200,000 to 250,000 clones, around 84% of them found once; the top ten carry 2.9%. Sequenced: peripheral blood. The receptors here all came from a man aged 50 to 60 who had recovered from COVID-19.

V usage is TRBV10-1 and J usage is TRBJ2-7; 11 bases agree with TRBD2. This CDR3 is built from 16 residues. V lost 4 bases and J lost 3; bases outside the gene matches: 8. Germline CDR1 and CDR2: WNHNN and SYGVQD (reference sequence). CDR3 sequence reads: CASSGSELAGVYEQYF. In nucleotides, the CDR3 is TGCGCCAGCAGTGGGTCAGAACTAGCGGGAGTCTACGAGCAGTACTTC.

This sequence joins TRBV7-2 and TRBJ2-4; D is possibly TRBD1 (6 bases). The V end was cut by 1 base, the J end by 8 bases, with 9 bases between. Germline loops: CDR1 SGHTA, CDR2 FQGNSA. The CDR3 is made up of 13 amino acids. CDR3 protein: CASSLDRVDIQYF. Written as DNA, the CDR3 is TGTGCCAGCAGCTTAGACAGGGTGGACATTCAGTACTTC.

The chain recombines TRBV29-1 with TRBJ2-3; 9 bases align to TRBD1. CDR3 length: 14 residues. V was clipped by 4 bases and J by 0 bases; unmatched bases: 2. Germline-derived CDR1 and CDR2 are SQVTM and ANQGSEA. The CDR3 DNA reads TGCAGCGTTGGCGGGACAGGGAGCACAGATACGCAGTATTTT. It yields the protein CSVGGTGSTDTQYF.

The chain uses TRBV28 and TRBJ1-1; D might be TRBD1 (5 bases). The CDR3 extends over 15 amino acids. The germline V and J ends were trimmed by 2 bases and 8 bases, with 18 bases remaining between them. Germline V CDR1 and CDR2: MDHEN, SYDVKM. The CDR3 sequence: CASSLSGTGIIEAFF. CDR3 sequence (DNA): TGTGCCAGCAGTTTAAGTGGGACTGGAATTATCGAAGCTTTCTTT.

Only one count was recorded for this clone. This chain joins TRBV27 and TRBJ2-4, with D possibly being TRBD2 (6 bases). This CDR3 is 17 amino acids long. Germline V gives CDR1 MNHEY, CDR2 SMNVEV (reference sequence). The V and J ends lost 5 bases and 1 base respectively, with 18 bases between them. The chain's CDR3 is CASSPYSGGGAKNIQYF. The CDR3 nucleotides are TGTGCCAGCAGTCCATATAGTGGTGGGGGGGCCAAAAACATTCAGTACTTC.

The chain joins TRBV27 to TRBJ2-7, with D possibly being TRBD2 (6 bases). V gave up 4 bases and J gave up 6 bases, with 16 bases separating them. This CDR3 comprises 14 residues. Germline V CDR1 and CDR2: MNHEY, SMNVEV (reference sequence). This chain's CDR3 is CASSSGTSVVEQYF. CDR3 nucleotide sequence: TGTGCCAGCAGTTCCGGGACTTCGGTAGTCGAGCAGTACTTC.

The V call is TRBV28, the J call TRBJ1-5; TRBD1 matches at 8 bases. The V and J ends lost 3 bases and 5 bases, in that order; junction bases with no gene match: 6. The CDR3 is 15 residues long. CDR1 is MDHEN and CDR2 is SYDVKM in the germline V gene. Written as DNA, the CDR3 is TGTGCCAGCAGTTTCTCCGGACAGGGCCATCAGCCCCAGCATTTT. This gives the protein CASSFSGQGHQPQHF.

This clone was found once. The rearrangement joins TRBV5-1 to TRBJ2-3; 13 bases fit TRBD2. The V gene's germline CDR1 is SGHRS and CDR2 YFSETQ. J gave up 4 bases and V 4 bases, and 6 bases lay outside the gene matches. CDR3 length: 16 residues. The CDR3 reads CASSVTSGRSADTQYF. Here the CDR3 DNA reads TGCGCCAGCAGCGTGACTAGCGGGAGGTCCGCAGATACGCAGTATTTT.

A few counts support this clone. The CDR3 spells CAISQAGTGFFSPLHF. The DNA of the CDR3 is TGTGCCATCAGTCAGGCCGGGACAGGGTTCTTTTCACCCCTCCACTTT. The V call is TRBV10-3, the J call TRBJ1-6, with 9 bases fitting TRBD1. CDR3 length equals 16 residues. Germline V gives CDR1 ENHRY, CDR2 SYGVKD. The trim removed 5 bases at V and 9 bases at J, leaving 11 bases unmatched.

The CDR3 coding sequence is TGTGCCAGCAGTGAACAACTAGCGGGAGATGGCAATGAGCAGTTCTTC. Its translation: CASSEQLAGDGNEQFF. The rearrangement links TRBV2 to TRBJ2-1, with 11 bases that match TRBD2. J lost 6 bases, V lost 2 bases, and 6 bases had no gene match. The CDR3 is 16 residues long. Germline V lookup: CDR1 SNHLY, CDR2 FYNNEI.

This clone was recorded only once. The genes are TRBV28 and TRBJ2-3, with a weak D call TRBD2 (6 bases). Germline CDR1 reads MDHEN; CDR2 reads SYDVKM. The ends were cut back, 6 bases at V and 6 bases at J, with 16 bases in the middle. The length of the CDR3 is 14 residues. CDR3 nucleotides: TGTGCCAGCAGCTCTAGCGAGATTCGGGATACGCAGTATTTT. This encodes CASSSSEIRDTQYF. The full variable domain, completed using reference TRBV28 and TRBJ2-3, is DVKVTQSSRYLVKRTGEKVFLECVQDMDHENMFWYRQDPGLGLRLIYFSYDVKMKEKGDIPEGYSVSREKKERFSLILESASTNQTSMYLCASSSSEIRDTQYFGPGTRLTVL.

As to this clone: Germline is not matched at one junction end, which may reflect a read error. The V call is TRBV19, the J call TRBJ2-2; perhaps TRBD1 as D (7 bases). The CDR3 contains 13 residues. Germline V lookup: CDR1 LNHDA, CDR2 SQIVND (reference sequence). CDR3 amino acids: CASSIGGRGELFF. In DNA, the CDR3 is TGTGCCAGTAGTATTGGTGGCAGGGGGGAACTGTTTTTT.

The chain couples TRBV9 to TRBJ1-1; 8 bases align to TRBD1. V lost 4 bases to trimming and J lost 0 bases; unmatched junction nucleotides: 8. The CDR3 is made up of 16 amino acids. Germline lookup yields CDR1 SGDLS and CDR2 YYNGEE. The CDR3 DNA sequence: TGTGCCAGCAGCTCTCGGACAGGGCCCATGAACACTGAAGCTTTCTTT. Translation gives CASSSRTGPMNTEAFF.

The chain links TRBV3-1 (or the pseudogene TRBV3-2) to TRBJ1-6; D is unclear. Germline loops: CDR1 LGHDT, CDR2 YNNKEL (reference sequence). The V and J ends lost 3 bases and 10 bases respectively, with 7 bases between them. The CDR3 runs to 12 residues. The CDR3: CASSQGRSPLHF. The CDR3 region has the DNA TGTGCCAGCAGCCAGGGGAGATCACCCCTCCACTTT.

This clone was seen a handful of times. The chain is built from TRBV11-2 and TRBJ1-1; TRBD1 aligns across 8 bases. The junction had 17 bases not matched to a gene; V was cut back by 2 bases and J by 3 bases. Germline V gene data show CDR1 as SGHAT and CDR2 as FQNNGV. This CDR3 contains 19 residues. This CDR3 reads CASSLKGQASRALYTEAFF. The CDR3 nucleotides read TGTGCCAGCAGCTTAAAGGGACAGGCCTCCCGAGCCCTTTACACTGAAGCTTTCTTT.

The V and J genes are TRBV27 and TRBJ1-5; 10 bases agree with TRBD1. CDR3 size: 15 residues. The germline V gene has CDR1 MNHEY and CDR2 SMNVEV (reference sequence). The junction had 10 bases not matched to a gene; V was cut back by 8 bases and J by 6 bases. CDR3: CASARDRGLGQPQHF. For the CDR3, the DNA is TGTGCCAGCGCCCGGGACAGGGGTTTGGGTCAGCCCCAGCATTTT.

The chain employs TRBV7-9 and TRBJ1-1, with D possibly TRBD1 on 5 matching bases. Per germline, CDR1 SEHNR and CDR2 FQNEAQ (reference sequence). V dropped 5 bases and J dropped 7 bases, with 14 bases sitting between them. The CDR3 runs 13 residues. The CDR3 reads CASSLMGGREAFF. The CDR3 DNA is TGTGCCAGCAGCCTAATGGGGGGTCGTGAAGCTTTCTTT.